The sequence of this TCR beta chain was determined in a study of shared clonotypes between healthy human individuals. The repertoire was sequenced with immunoSEQ multiplex PCR; TCRdb's copy has only in-frame clones and lacks some. This sample carries around 2,000,000 clones, about 95% of them seen once, and the ten largest clones take roughly 1%. It was CD45RO-negative cells, positively selected for CCR7, that made up naive CD8 cells, with terminally differentiated effector memory CD45RA+ cells excluded. V gave up 5 bases and J gave up 3 bases, with 14 bases separating them. The CDR3 runs 14 residues. Germline CDR1 is MNHEY and CDR2 is SVGAGI.

The origin of this receptor is a man between 18 and 29 years old in good health. The chain has TRBV6-5 and TRBJ2-7, with D maybe TRBD1 (5 bases). Sequenced material: naive CD8+ T cells sorted from blood. The CDR3 nucleotides are TGTGCCAGCAGTCCTCAGGGTGTCGGCTACGAGCAGTACTTC. Translating gives CASSPQGVGYEQYF.